This TCR beta chain appears in the sequencing data of a study of CD8+CD57+ T cells in acquired aplastic anemia. Template material for TCR beta VDJ and CDR3 profiling consisted of genomic DNA. From the reads, TCRdb called clonotypes with MiXCR, one entry per CDR3 protein. The sample yields some 120,000 distinct CDR3 sequences, around 48% seen once. Study-wide points: Levels of CD8+ Simpson's diversity were not significantly distinct in patients versus controls.

Note on this clonotype: Its antigen is still unknown.

Specimen: sorted CD4+, CD8+, or CD8+CD57+ T cells (not recorded which) from PBMCs. The source of this sequence is a human donor in good health, serving as a control.

CDR3 region: CSAEGATGKLFF. The DNA for the CDR3 is TGCAGCGCCGAGGGGGCTACTGGAAAACTGTTTTTT. The V call is TRBV29-1, the J call TRBJ1-4; 7 bases fit TRBD1. CDR3 size: 12 residues. Germline lookup yields CDR1 SQVTM and CDR2 ANQGSEA. Trimming at V came to 7 bases and at J to 10 bases, leaving 9 bases not matched to a gene.